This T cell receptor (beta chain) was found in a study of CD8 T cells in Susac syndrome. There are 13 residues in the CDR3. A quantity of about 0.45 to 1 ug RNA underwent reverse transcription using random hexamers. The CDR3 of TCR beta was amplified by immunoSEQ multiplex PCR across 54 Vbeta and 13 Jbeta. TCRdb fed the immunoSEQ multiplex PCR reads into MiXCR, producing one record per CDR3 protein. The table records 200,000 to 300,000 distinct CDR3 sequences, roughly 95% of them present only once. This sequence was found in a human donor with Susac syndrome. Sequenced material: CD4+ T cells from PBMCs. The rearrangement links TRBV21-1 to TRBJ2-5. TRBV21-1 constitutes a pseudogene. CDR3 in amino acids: CASSNAQAETQYF. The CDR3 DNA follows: TGTGCCAGCAGCAATGCCCAAGCGGAGACCCAGTACTTC.